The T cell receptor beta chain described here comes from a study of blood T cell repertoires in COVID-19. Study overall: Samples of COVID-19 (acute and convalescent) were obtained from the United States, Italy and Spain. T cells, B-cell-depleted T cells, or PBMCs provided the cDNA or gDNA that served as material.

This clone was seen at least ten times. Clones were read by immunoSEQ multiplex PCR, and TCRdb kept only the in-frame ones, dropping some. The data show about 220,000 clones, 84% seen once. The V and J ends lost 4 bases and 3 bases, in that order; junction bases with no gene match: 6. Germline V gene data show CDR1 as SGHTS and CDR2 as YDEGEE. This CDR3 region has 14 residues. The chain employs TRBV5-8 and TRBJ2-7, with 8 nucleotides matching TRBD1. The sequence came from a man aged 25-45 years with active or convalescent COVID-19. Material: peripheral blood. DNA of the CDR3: TGTGCCAGCAGCCCCTGGACAGGGAACTACGAGCAGTACTTC. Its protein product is CASSPWTGNYEQYF. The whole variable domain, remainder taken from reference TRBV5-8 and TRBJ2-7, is EAGVTQSPTHLIKTRGQQATLRCSPISGHTSVYWYQQALGLGLQFLLWYDEGEERNRGNFPPRFSGRQFPNYSSELNVNALELEDSALYLCASSPWTGNYEQYFGPGTRLTVT.